The 19 T cell receptor beta chains given below trace back to one sample, sequenced in a study of early T cells in non-severe SARS-CoV-2 infection. TCRdb analysed the 5' RACE reads with MiXCR anew, one entry per CDR3 protein. The table has 50,000 to 60,000 distinct CDR3 sequences, about 8.4% seen once. The sequencing sample was made of whole blood. The receptors originated from an adult who was a healthcare worker with PCR-confirmed SARS-CoV-2 infection or an uninfected control (not recorded which).

This clonotype was observed a handful of times. The rearrangement joins TRBV29-1 to TRBJ2-3, with TRBD2 matching over 12 bases. After removal of 7 bases from V and 4 bases from J, the junction contained 9 bases not matched to a gene. In germline, CDR1 is SQVTM, CDR2 ANQGSEA. There are 15 residues in the CDR3. The chain's CDR3 is CSAYSSGRAADTQYF. The CDR3 region has the DNA TGCAGCGCATACTCTAGCGGGAGGGCCGCAGATACGCAGTATTTT.

V and J are TRBV28 and TRBJ2-5; D unclear. The CDR3 has 14 amino acids. Germline loops: CDR1 MDHEN, CDR2 SYDVKM. V lost 2 bases to trimming and J lost 0 bases, with 7 bases between them. The CDR3 DNA sequence: TGTGCCAGCAGTTTAAGGCTAAACCAAGAGACCCAGTACTTC. It encodes CASSLRLNQETQYF.

This chain joins TRBV7-2 and TRBJ2-3, with 7 positions matching TRBD1. CDR3 length equals 14 residues. CDR1 and CDR2 from the germline V gene are SGHTA and FQGNSA. V shed 5 bases and J 2 bases; nucleotides not matched to a gene: 4. The CDR3 sequence: CASSRTGFTDTQYF. The DNA of the CDR3 is TGTGCCAGCAGCCGGACAGGTTTCACAGATACGCAGTATTTT.

This clonotype was seen many times. V gene TRBV29-1 combines with J gene TRBJ1-4; D is undetermined. CDR1 and CDR2 (germline): SQVTM, ANQGSEA. V was pared by 3 bases and J by 8 bases, with 13 bases between. This CDR3 has 13 amino acids. CDR3 residues: CSVELQPGEKLFF. The DNA of the CDR3 is TGCAGCGTTGAGCTCCAGCCGGGGGAAAAACTGTTTTTT.

At least ten counts were recorded for this clonotype. The rearrangement uses TRBV3-1 and TRBJ1-4, with a possible D match to TRBD1 (5 bases). Germline V lookup: CDR1 LGHDT, CDR2 YNNKEL (reference sequence). This CDR3 region has 13 residues. Trimming removed 2 bases at V and 10 bases at J, with 11 bases between. The CDR3 sequence: CASSQTGPTKLFF. CDR3 in DNA: TGTGCCAGCAGCCAAACAGGACCGACAAAACTGTTTTTT.

The table lists this clonotype with many counts. The V call is TRBV6-1, the J call TRBJ2-7; 8 nucleotides match TRBD2. This CDR3 spans 13 amino acids. Germline CDR1 and CDR2: MNHNS and SASEGT. The trim removed 4 bases at V and 3 bases at J, leaving 2 bases unmatched. This chain's CDR3 is CASSVLAGYEQYF. The CDR3 nucleotides read TGTGCCAGCAGTGTTCTAGCGGGCTACGAGCAGTACTTC.

This clonotype was counted only a few times. This sequence joins TRBV7-3 and TRBJ2-1; either TRBD1 or TRBD2 may supply D (6 bases each). The CDR3 runs 14 residues. Germline V lookup: CDR1 SGHTA, CDR2 FQGTGA. Deletions cut 5 bases from V and 8 bases from J, with 16 bases between. Here the CDR3 DNA reads TGTGCCAGCAGCCCCCGGGGGCTGTCGGATGAGCAGTTCTTC. Translating it yields CASSPRGLSDEQFF.

This clonotype was observed a few times. The V call is TRBV20-1, the J call TRBJ2-1; TRBD1 matches at 7 bases. The CDR3 loop spans 15 amino acids. Germline lookup yields CDR1 DFQATT and CDR2 SNEGSKA (reference sequence). The junction had 7 bases not matched to a gene; V was cut back by 0 bases and J by 5 bases. The CDR3 protein is CSARDPRGYHNEQFF. DNA of the CDR3: TGCAGTGCTAGAGACCCCAGGGGGTACCACAATGAGCAGTTCTTC.

This clonotype was detected many times. The V call is TRBV28, the J call TRBJ2-2; TRBD1 might be the D (6 bases). The V and J ends lost 11 bases and 5 bases respectively, with 15 bases between them. CDR1 is MDHEN, CDR2 SYDVKM, per germline. This CDR3 contains 13 residues. The CDR3 region has the DNA TGTGCCTCACAGGGAAGGAATACCGGGGAGCTGTTTTTT. It translates to CASQGRNTGELFF. The complete variable domain, with remaining parts taken from reference TRBV28 and TRBJ2-2, reads DVKVTQSSRYLVKRTGEKVFLECVQDMDHENMFWYRQDPGLGLRLIYFSYDVKMKEKGDIPEGYSVSREKKERFSLILESASTNQTSMYLCASQGRNTGELFFGEGSRLTVL.

This clonotype showed up many times. The chain is built from TRBV12-3 or TRBV12-4 and TRBJ2-3; D ambiguous. V was trimmed by 0 bases and J by 2 bases, leaving 12 bases between them. CDR3 length: 16 amino acids. CDR3 sequence: CASSLATVRITDTQYF. CDR3 DNA: TGTGCCAGCAGTTTAGCCACCGTGAGGATCACAGATACGCAGTATTTT.

This clonotype has only a few counts. The chain couples TRBV30 to TRBJ2-7; D may match TRBD1 or TRBD2 (6 bases each). The CDR3 spans 14 residues. Per germline, CDR1 GTSNPN and CDR2 SVGIG (reference sequence). V lost 3 bases and J 7 bases, leaving 19 bases between the germline ends. The CDR3 region is CAWRALGGAWEQYF. CDR3 DNA sequence: TGTGCCTGGAGGGCCCTGGGGGGCGCTTGGGAGCAGTACTTC.

This clonotype was seen only a few times. The chain is built from TRBV2 and TRBJ1-5; D gene unclear. This CDR3 contains 14 residues. V gave up 2 bases and J gave up 5 bases, with 10 bases separating them. In germline, CDR1 is SNHLY, CDR2 FYNNEI. This CDR3 is CASSERTADQPQHF. The DNA of the CDR3 is TGTGCCAGCAGTGAAAGGACGGCTGATCAGCCCCAGCATTTT. Drawing the rest from reference TRBV2 and TRBJ1-5, the complete variable domain is EPEVTQTPSHQVTQMGQEVILRCVPISNHLYFYWYRQILGQKVEFLVSFYNNEISEKSEIFDDQFSVERPDGSNFTLKIRSTKLEDSAMYFCASSERTADQPQHFGDGTRLSIL.

The table lists this clonotype with many counts. V and J are TRBV6-6 and TRBJ1-1, with 7 bases that match TRBD1. CDR1 and CDR2 from the germline V gene are MNHNY and SVGAGI (reference sequence). J lost 4 bases, V lost 2 bases, and 7 bases had no gene match. The CDR3 loop spans 15 amino acids. The CDR3 loop reads CASSYPTGQATEAFF. CDR3 DNA: TGTGCCAGCAGTTACCCGACAGGGCAGGCCACTGAAGCTTTCTTT.

This clonotype has a count of ten or more. The V and J genes are TRBV6-4 and TRBJ2-3, with 9 bases matching TRBD2. Per germline, CDR1 MRHNA and CDR2 SNTAGT. The ends lost 10 bases at V and 1 base at J; junction bases unmatched: 6. The CDR3 spans 14 residues. The CDR3 spells CATKAGGRTDTQYF. In DNA, the CDR3 is TGTGCCACCAAAGCGGGGGGACGCACAGATACGCAGTATTTT.

The sample holds many counts of this clonotype. The chain couples TRBV7-6 to TRBJ2-2; no definite D call. V lost 6 bases to trimming and J lost 3 bases, with 5 bases between them. CDR1 and CDR2 (germline): SGHVS, FNYEAQ. The CDR3 extends over 12 amino acids. The CDR3: CASRRDTGELFF. The CDR3 DNA is TGTGCCAGCAGACGGGACACCGGGGAGCTGTTTTTT.

This rearrangement joins TRBV3-1 to TRBJ2-7; no reliable D call. The V gene lost 1 base and the J gene lost 4 bases, with 8 bases spanning the gap. Germline assignment: CDR1 LGHDT and CDR2 YNNKEL (reference sequence). This CDR3 region has 13 residues. As DNA, the CDR3 is TGTGCCAGCAGCCAAGCCCACAGATACGAGCAGTACTTC. This sequence encodes CASSQAHRYEQYF.

This clonotype was picked up a small number of times. The chain is built from TRBV7-8 and TRBJ2-1, with D unresolved. Trimming removed 0 bases from V and 0 bases from J, with 15 bases in between. The CDR3 totals 18 residues. Germline V gene data show CDR1 as SGHVS and CDR2 as FQNEAQ. CDR3 residues: CASSLAIGGGGSYNEQFF. The CDR3 bases are TGTGCCAGCAGCTTAGCGATAGGTGGCGGTGGCTCCTACAATGAGCAGTTCTTC. The complete variable domain, with remaining parts taken from reference TRBV7-8 and TRBJ2-1, reads GAGVSQSPRYKVAKRGQDVALRCDPISGHVSLFWYQQALGQGPEFLTYFQNEAQLDKSGLPSDRFFAERPEGSVSTLKIQRTQQEDSAVYLCASSLAIGGGGSYNEQFFGPGTRLTVL.

The chain recombines TRBV20-1 with TRBJ2-1; no definite D call. This CDR3 has 11 residues. Germline values: CDR1 DFQATT, CDR2 SNEGSKA (reference sequence). V gave up 4 bases and J gave up 7 bases, with 8 bases separating them. The CDR3 sequence is CSAIRQNEQFF. CDR3 coding DNA: TGCAGTGCTATAAGGCAGAATGAGCAGTTCTTC.

V is TRBV30 and J is TRBJ2-7; TRBD1 aligns across 9 bases. The CDR3 has 14 amino acids. Trimming cost V 6 bases and J 2 bases; bases outside gene matches: 8. Germline CDR1 GTSNPN, CDR2 SVGIG (reference sequence). For the CDR3, the DNA is TGTGCCTGCCCCCGGGGACAGGGCCCCTACGAGCAGTACTTC. It encodes CACPRGQGPYEQYF.